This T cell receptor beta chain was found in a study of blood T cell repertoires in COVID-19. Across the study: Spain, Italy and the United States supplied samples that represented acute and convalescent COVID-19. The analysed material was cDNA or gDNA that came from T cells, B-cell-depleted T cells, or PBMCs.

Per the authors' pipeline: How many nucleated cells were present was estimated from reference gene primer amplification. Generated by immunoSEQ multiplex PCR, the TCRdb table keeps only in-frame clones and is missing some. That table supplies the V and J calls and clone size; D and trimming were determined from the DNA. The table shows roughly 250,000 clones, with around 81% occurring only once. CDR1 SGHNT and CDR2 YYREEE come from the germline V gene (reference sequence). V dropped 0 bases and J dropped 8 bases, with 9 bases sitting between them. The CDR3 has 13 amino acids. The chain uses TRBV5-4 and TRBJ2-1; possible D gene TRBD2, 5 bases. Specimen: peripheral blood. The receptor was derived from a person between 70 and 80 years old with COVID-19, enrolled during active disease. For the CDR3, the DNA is TGTGCCAGCAGCTTGGCCGTGAGGGATGAGCAGTTCTTC. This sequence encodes CASSLAVRDEQFF.